This entry lists 4 T cell receptor beta chains sequenced from one sample in a study of beta chain features in type 1 diabetes. cDNA synthesis used the whole RNA isolate, giving expressed TCRB sequences. Assay: immunoSEQ multiplex PCR; the TCRdb copy retains only in-frame clones and omits some. Among around 150,000 clones listed, 6.9% were seen once. The sequenced material came from central memory CD4+ T cells from blood. The receptors here all came from a woman between 25 and 40 years old in good health.

There are a few counts of this clone. The chain's CDR3 is CASSRASGSLNEQYF. In DNA, the CDR3 is TGTGCCAGCAGTCGAGCTAGCGGGAGTTTAAACGAGCAGTACTTC. This chain connects TRBV25-1 to TRBJ2-7, with 10 positions matching TRBD2. Germline CDR1 is MGHDK and CDR2 is SYGVNS. Unmatched junction bases numbered 9, after V lost 5 bases and J lost 5 bases. The CDR3 runs 15 residues.

This clone was seen at least ten times. The same CDR3 arises from other DNA sequences in this sample as well. The V call is TRBV9, the J call TRBJ2-1; the D gene is possibly TRBD1 (6 bases). Germline V gene lookup returns CDR1 SGDLS and CDR2 YYNGEE. The CDR3 covers 14 residues. The V gene lost 2 bases and the J gene lost 3 bases, with 9 bases spanning the gap. DNA for the CDR3: TGTGCCAGCAGCGTGGGGGACAACTACAATGAGCAGTTCTTC. Its protein product is CASSVGDNYNEQFF.

This clone showed up many times. J is TRBJ2-7 and V is TRBV29-1; 10 bases match TRBD2. The CDR3 totals 14 residues. The germline V gene encodes CDR1 SQVTM and CDR2 ANQGSEA. The V segment lost 6 bases and the J segment 2 bases; nucleotides outside the gene matches: 7. The CDR3: CSVELAGPTYEQYF. CDR3 nucleotides: TGCAGCGTGGAACTAGCGGGACCGACCTACGAGCAGTACTTC.

This clone was counted a few times. The chain uses TRBV5-5 and TRBJ2-1; TRBD1 is a possible D gene (6 bases). CDR1 SGHKS and CDR2 YYEKEE come from the germline V gene (reference sequence). This CDR3 has 14 amino acids. Trimming stripped 3 bases from V and 6 bases from J, with 13 bases between. The CDR3 loop is CASSSLDRVNEQFF. In DNA form, the CDR3 reads TGTGCCAGCAGCTCCTTGGACAGAGTCAATGAGCAGTTCTTC.